Following are 21 T cell receptor beta chains from one sample sequenced in a study of control samples from healthy donors and cancer patients. Method: immunoSEQ multiplex PCR; TCRdb's copy keeps in-frame clones and lacks some. The sample yields about 160,000 clones, approximately 94% seen once. Sequencing input: blood. Receptors were obtained from a woman aged 35 to 49 in good health.

In DNA form, the CDR3 reads TGCGCCAGCACCATAACGAGGGTCGGGGACGCTTCTCATGGCTACACCTTC. Residues: CASTITRVGDASHGYTF. The chain has TRBV10-2 and TRBJ1-2; D possibly corresponds to TRBD1 (5 bases). V was shortened by 7 bases and J by 6 bases, with 27 bases between the two germline ends. The CDR3 totals 17 residues. Germline-derived CDR1 and CDR2 are WSHSY and SAAADI.

This clone was counted a single time. CDR3 nucleotides: TGCGCCAGCAGCTTGGCCAGGCAGGGGGCCGGGGAGCTGTTTTTT. Translating gives CASSLARQGAGELFF. The J gene is TRBJ2-2, the V gene TRBV5-1; 7 positions agree with TRBD1. Germline V lookup: CDR1 SGHRS, CDR2 YFSETQ. The CDR3 has 15 residues. The J segment lost 6 bases and the V segment lost 0 bases, leaving 5 bases of the junction unmatched.

The chain recombines TRBV5-1 with TRBJ1-6; TRBD1 might be the D (6 bases). CDR3 length equals 15 residues. Trimming shortened V by 0 bases and J by 7 bases, and 11 bases separated the two germline ends. Germline CDR1 SGHRS, CDR2 YFSETQ. The CDR3 loop is CASSLDLGANSPLHF. CDR3 in DNA: TGCGCCAGCAGCTTGGACCTGGGGGCGAATTCACCCCTCCACTTT.

The rearrangement uses TRBV25-1 and TRBJ1-5; weak D call: TRBD1 (5 bases). The ends were cut back, 7 bases at V and 2 bases at J, with 9 bases in the middle. Germline V lookup: CDR1 MGHDK, CDR2 SYGVNS. The CDR3 sequence is 13 residues long. CDR3 loop: CASTGRGNQPQHF. The DNA of the CDR3 is TGTGCCAGCACGGGGCGAGGCAATCAGCCCCAGCATTTT.

The chain combines TRBV3-1 (or the pseudogene TRBV3-2) with TRBJ1-2; TRBD1 is a possible D gene (6 bases). Trimming took 10 bases from V and 4 from J, leaving 19 bases between them. Germline V gives CDR1 LGHDT, CDR2 YNNKEL (reference sequence). The CDR3 has 14 amino acids. The CDR3 bases are TGTGCCACCTTCACGGTGGGGGGCGGCTATGGCTACACCTTC. It encodes CATFTVGGGYGYTF.

The genes are TRBV3-1 (or the pseudogene TRBV3-2) and TRBJ2-5, with TRBD1 as a possible D gene (6 bases). This CDR3 region has 16 residues. Germline CDR1 reads LGHDT; CDR2 reads YNNKEL (reference sequence). V was cut by 3 bases and J by 4 bases, with 18 bases left in between. The CDR3 sequence is CASSQQGMGFGETQYF. The CDR3 DNA reads TGTGCCAGCAGCCAGCAGGGGATGGGTTTTGGAGAGACCCAGTACTTC.

This CDR3 is CASSQGDRFNYGYTF. DNA of the CDR3: TGCGCCAGCAGCCAAGGGGACAGATTTAACTATGGCTACACCTTC. The gene calls are TRBV4-3 and TRBJ1-2; 7 positions match TRBD1. Per the germline V gene, CDR1 is LGHNA and CDR2 is YSLEER. The V and J ends lost 1 base and 1 base, in that order; junction bases with no gene match: 3. This CDR3 has 15 amino acids.

With respect to this clone: This sample also contains other DNA sequences that code for the same CDR3. This rearrangement joins TRBV6-2 or TRBV6-3 to TRBJ2-5; D unclear. V lost 0 bases and J 5 bases, leaving 1 base between the germline ends. Germline values: CDR1 MNHEY, CDR2 SVGEGT. The length of the CDR3 is 11 residues. In DNA, the CDR3 is TGTGCCAGCAGTTACTCGGAGACCCAGTACTTC. Translation gives CASSYSETQYF.

The chain couples TRBV19 to TRBJ2-7; tentatively, D is TRBD1 (6 bases). CDR1 LNHDA and CDR2 SQIVND come from the germline V gene (reference sequence). The CDR3 has 16 residues. Trimming left V 3 bases short and J 1 base short, with 16 bases between. The DNA for the CDR3 is TGTGCCAGTAGTATTGGGGTAGGGGGATCTTCCTACGAGCAGTACTTC. Translated, it gives CASSIGVGGSSYEQYF.

The V call is TRBV29-1, the J call TRBJ1-1; the D is unclear. V was shortened by 5 bases and J by 0 bases, with 7 bases between the two germline ends. Germline CDR1 reads SQVTM; CDR2 reads ANQGSEA. The CDR3 contains 12 residues. The CDR3 DNA reads TGCAGCGTTCGGACCGTGAACACTGAAGCTTTCTTT. Translating it yields CSVRTVNTEAFF. Together with reference TRBV29-1 and TRBJ1-1, the CDR3 gives the full variable domain: SAVISQKPSRDICQRGTSLTIQCQVDSQVTMMFWYRQQPGQSLTLIATANQGSEATYESGFVIDKFPISRPNLTFSTLTVSNMSPEDSSIYLCSVRTVNTEAFFGQGTRLTVV.

This chain uses TRBV30 with TRBJ2-3, with 9 bases fitting TRBD2. CDR1 GTSNPN and CDR2 SVGIG come from the germline V gene (reference sequence). The ends lost 3 bases at V and 7 bases at J; junction bases unmatched: 17. The CDR3 is 17 residues long. This chain's CDR3 is CAWSAYWISGRRNTQYF. The CDR3, as DNA: TGTGCCTGGAGCGCCTACTGGATTAGCGGGAGACGAAATACGCAGTATTTT.

V and J are TRBV10-3 and TRBJ2-2, with D perhaps matching TRBD1 (5 bases). This CDR3 has 14 residues. V was trimmed by 6 bases and J by 3 bases, leaving 11 bases between them. Germline CDR1 ENHRY, CDR2 SYGVKD. DNA of the CDR3: TGTGCCATCAGGATTCTGACAGACACCGGGGAGCTGTTTTTT. It is translated as CAIRILTDTGELFF.

The chain recombines TRBV5-1 with TRBJ1-4; the D gene is possibly TRBD1 (5 bases). V was clipped by 1 base and J by 8 bases, with 12 bases between them. CDR3 length: 14 residues. The germline CDR1 and CDR2 sequences are SGHRS and YFSETQ. The CDR3 DNA reads as TGCGCCAGCAGCTTGCGGCAGGGAGTAGAAAAACTGTTTTTT. This gives the protein CASSLRQGVEKLFF.

This clone was seen a single time. The chain links TRBV7-2 to TRBJ2-1; no firm D call. V was cut by 1 base and J by 3 bases, with 13 bases left in between. This CDR3 has 16 amino acids. The germline CDR1 and CDR2 sequences are SGHTA and FQGNSA. The CDR3 here is CASSLVFGLGYNEQFF. The CDR3 DNA reads as TGTGCCAGCAGCTTAGTTTTCGGGTTAGGCTACAATGAGCAGTTCTTC.

V gene TRBV2 combines with J gene TRBJ1-5; possibly TRBD1 for D (6 bases). Germline V gene data show CDR1 as SNHLY and CDR2 as FYNNEI. This CDR3 is built from 15 residues. Trimming took off 7 bases at V and 0 bases at J, with 13 bases between the two ends. The CDR3 here is CASTRTEYSNQPQHF. In nucleotides, the CDR3 is TGTGCCAGCACCAGGACAGAGTATAGCAATCAGCCCCAGCATTTT.

The chain is built from TRBV9 and TRBJ2-3, with TRBD2 matching 11 bases. This CDR3 is built from 16 residues. Germline values: CDR1 SGDLS, CDR2 YYNGEE. The V and J ends lost 4 bases and 3 bases, in that order; junction bases with no gene match: 7. The CDR3 region has the DNA TGTGCCAGCAGCCCAATAGCGGGGGGGCAGACAGATACGCAGTATTTT. Residues: CASSPIAGGQTDTQYF.

This sequence joins TRBV21-1 and TRBJ1-1. TRBV21-1 is labeled a pseudogene. This CDR3 is built from 12 residues. The CDR3 nucleotides read TGTGCCAACCCCGACTCCCATCCCAAGTTTTTCTTT. This codes for CANPDSHPKFFF.

CDR3 nucleotide sequence: TGTGCCAGCAGCTGGACCCATCAGCCCCAGCATTTT. Amino acid sequence: CASSWTHQPQHF. The chain links TRBV7-9 to TRBJ1-5; no firm D call. The V end lost 4 bases, the J end lost 5 bases, and 6 bases lay between the germline ends. CDR3 length equals 12 residues. From germline, CDR1 is SEHNR and CDR2 FQNEAQ (reference sequence).

The genes are TRBV5-8 and TRBJ2-1, with 8 bases fitting TRBD2. The CDR3 extends over 10 amino acids. V was pared by 5 bases and J by 13 bases, with 2 bases of the junction left unmatched. Per germline, CDR1 SGHTS and CDR2 YDEGEE. CDR3 in amino acids: CASRVAGQFF. The CDR3 DNA sequence: TGTGCCAGCAGGGTAGCGGGACAGTTCTTC.

The chain employs TRBV20-1 and TRBJ2-1; 8 bases are shared with TRBD1. Trimming removed 3 bases from V and 4 bases from J; junction bases left unmatched: 5. Germline-derived CDR1 and CDR2 are DFQATT and SNEGSKA (reference sequence). This CDR3 contains 14 residues. The CDR3: CSASLQGAYNEQFF. The CDR3 DNA reads as TGCAGTGCTAGTTTGCAGGGGGCTTACAATGAGCAGTTCTTC.

The chain recombines TRBV3-1 (or the pseudogene TRBV3-2) with TRBJ2-1, with D perhaps given as TRBD1 or TRBD2 (5 bases each). The V gene lost 1 base and the J gene lost 6 bases, with 13 bases spanning the gap. The germline gives CDR1 LGHDT, CDR2 YNNKEL (reference sequence). The CDR3 runs 15 residues. Written as DNA, the CDR3 is TGTGCCAGCAGCCAAGGAGGGGTTCTTGGCAATGAGCAGTTCTTC. This encodes CASSQGGVLGNEQFF.